The clone carrying this T cell receptor beta chain was picked up a small number of times. CDR3 length: 13 residues. Trimming left V 3 bases short and J 10 bases short, with 15 bases between. From germline, CDR1 is MNHEY and CDR2 SMNVEV (reference sequence). MiXCR was run by TCRdb on the RT-PCR reads, yielding one entry per CDR3 protein. The data contain fewer than 800,000 distinct CDR3 sequences, 15% to 18% of them singletons. These data originate in a study of response to subunit inactivated influenza vaccine. The material was PBMCs from blood, obtained approximately 13 days after vaccination. The J gene is TRBJ1-2, the V gene TRBV27; D remains unclear. The receptor was isolated from a man between 45 and 60 years old who received an inactivated influenza vaccine. The CDR3 loop reads CASSFLLGYDYTF. The DNA of the CDR3 is TGTGCCAGCAGTTTTCTTCTCGGATACGACTACACCTTC.